Following are 27 T cell receptor beta chains from one sample sequenced in a study of blood T cell repertoires in COVID-19. TCRdb's copy holds only in-frame clones and misses some; the assay was immunoSEQ multiplex PCR. The repertoire includes about 200,000 clones, about 86% of them detected once, and less than 9.5% sits in the top ten. The sample comprised PBMCs or T cells enriched from blood (not recorded which). All receptors come from a middle-aged man who had recovered from COVID-19.

This sequence joins TRBV19 and TRBJ1-5; possible D gene TRBD1, 6 bases. This CDR3 is built from 15 residues. Per germline, CDR1 LNHDA and CDR2 SQIVND (reference sequence). V was cut by 5 bases and J by 4 bases, with 15 bases left in between. Written as DNA, the CDR3 is TGTGCCAGTAGTTCCCCAGGGGTTTGGAATCAGCCCCAGCATTTT. Its protein is CASSSPGVWNQPQHF.

The chain links TRBV4-1 to TRBJ1-1; 12 bases are a match to TRBD1. J was trimmed by 3 bases and V by 4 bases; bases with no gene match: 9. The CDR3 runs 17 residues. CDR1 MGHRA and CDR2 YSYEKL come from the germline V gene. The CDR3 DNA sequence: TGCGCCAGCAGCCCCGATTCCGGGACAGGGGGCCACACTGAAGCTTTCTTT. It is translated as CASSPDSGTGGHTEAFF.

The rearrangement links TRBV5-4 to TRBJ1-1, with 7 bases identical to TRBD1. Germline CDR1 reads SGHNT; CDR2 reads YYREEE (reference sequence). V was clipped by 4 bases and J by 3 bases; unmatched bases: 9. CDR3 length: 15 amino acids. In nucleotides, the CDR3 is TGTGCCAGCAGCAGATCTATTACAGGGGACACTGAAGCTTTCTTT. This codes for CASSRSITGDTEAFF.

The chain links TRBV4-2 to TRBJ2-1; TRBD2 aligns across 15 bases. The germline gives CDR1 LGHNA, CDR2 YNFKEQ. J gave up 0 bases and V 2 bases, and 5 bases lay outside the gene matches. CDR3 length: 19 residues. The CDR3 loop is CASSQSGLAGGSSYNEQFF. In nucleotides, the CDR3 is TGTGCCAGCAGCCAATCGGGACTAGCGGGGGGAAGCTCCTACAATGAGCAGTTCTTC.

This clone appeared once. The rearrangement joins TRBV6-1 to TRBJ1-5, with D possibly being TRBD1 (5 bases). This CDR3 region has 16 residues. The ends were cut back, 6 bases at V and 0 bases at J, with 15 bases in the middle. The germline V gene has CDR1 MNHNS and CDR2 SASEGT. The CDR3 loop is CASREPPGYSNQPQHF. DNA for the CDR3: TGTGCCAGCAGGGAACCCCCAGGGTATAGCAATCAGCCCCAGCATTTT.

The chain's CDR3 is CASSFLPIRRAGYTF. The CDR3 DNA reads as TGTGCCAGCAGTTTTCTGCCTATTAGGAGGGCTGGCTACACCTTC. V usage is TRBV6-5 and J usage is TRBJ1-2; no reliable D call. Germline V gene sequence: CDR1 MNHEY, CDR2 SVGAGI. The length of the CDR3 is 15 residues. Trimming took off 4 bases at V and 7 bases at J, with 19 bases between the two ends.

The rearrangement links TRBV11-2 to TRBJ1-1; no clear D gene. V shed 7 bases and J shed 4 bases, with 13 bases lying between them. From germline, CDR1 is SGHAT and CDR2 FQNNGV. The CDR3 is 13 amino acids. As DNA, the CDR3 is TGTGCCAGCACCGTAAGGGAGGGCACTGAAGCTTTCTTT. Its translation: CASTVREGTEAFF.

J is TRBJ2-5 and V is TRBV5-4; TRBD1 matches at 8 bases. Trimming at V came to 4 bases and at J to 5 bases, leaving 10 bases not matched to a gene. The CDR3 runs to 15 residues. Germline CDR1 reads SGHNT; CDR2 reads YYREEE (reference sequence). Written as DNA, the CDR3 is TGTGCCAGCAGCGTCGACAGGGGTCGGATGGAGACCCAGTACTTC. The encoded protein is CASSVDRGRMETQYF.

The chain uses TRBV5-8 and TRBJ1-2; 7 nucleotides align to TRBD1. The CDR3 is made up of 14 amino acids. The germline V gene encodes CDR1 SGHTS and CDR2 YDEGEE. The V gene end was trimmed by 5 bases and the J gene end by 7 bases; junction bases not matched to a gene: 11. In DNA form, the CDR3 reads TGTGCCAGCAGGACGCGGGGCAGGGGGTTTGGCTACACCTTC. Protein product: CASRTRGRGFGYTF.

The gene calls are TRBV19 and TRBJ2-1, with 8 bases matching TRBD2. V lost 3 bases to trimming and J lost 6 bases; unmatched junction nucleotides: 4. CDR3 size: 14 residues. The V gene's germline CDR1 is LNHDA and CDR2 SQIVND (reference sequence). CDR3 in DNA: TGTGCCAGTAGTATTGCGGGGGGATCCAATGAGCAGTTCTTC. Its protein product is CASSIAGGSNEQFF. The variable domain in full, completed from reference TRBV19 and TRBJ2-1, reads DGGITQSPKYLFRKEGQNVTLSCEQNLNHDAMYWYRQDPGQGLRLIYYSQIVNDFQKGDIAEGYSVSREKKESFPLTVTSAQKNPTAFYLCASSIAGGSNEQFFGPGTRLTVL.

The rearrangement uses TRBV5-3 and TRBJ2-1, with 8 positions matching TRBD1. TRBV5-3 is marked as an open reading frame, function uncertain. The CDR3 is made up of 16 amino acids. The ends lost 3 bases at V and 4 bases at J; junction bases unmatched: 9. The chain's CDR3 is CARSWTGFREYNEQFF. The CDR3 nucleotides are TGTGCCAGAAGCTGGACAGGGTTCCGAGAATACAATGAGCAGTTCTTC.

This chain uses TRBV4-1 with TRBJ2-7; D is perhaps TRBD2 (6 bases). V was clipped by 4 bases and J by 3 bases, with 13 bases between them. This CDR3 is 14 amino acids long. Looked up from germline, CDR1 is MGHRA and CDR2 is YSYEKL. The CDR3 DNA follows: TGCGCCAGCAGCCGGGGCGGCGGGGACTACGAGCAGTACTTC. This codes for CASSRGGGDYEQYF.

V and J are TRBV11-2 and TRBJ1-6; D gene ambiguous. Between the trimmed V and J ends, which lost 3 bases and 5 bases, there was a span of 8 bases. CDR1 and CDR2 from the germline V gene are SGHAT and FQNNGV. CDR3 length equals 14 residues. The CDR3 spells CASSFTRDNSPLHF. CDR3 coding DNA: TGTGCCAGCAGCTTCACCCGGGATAATTCACCCCTCCACTTT.

The chain is built from TRBV6-5 and TRBJ1-1; the D gene is possibly TRBD1 (5 bases). Germline V gene lookup returns CDR1 MNHEY and CDR2 SVGAGI. V dropped 6 bases and J dropped 4 bases, with 15 bases sitting between them. The CDR3 is made up of 14 amino acids. The CDR3 sequence is CASRLGVEGTEAFF. For the CDR3, the DNA is TGTGCCAGCAGATTAGGGGTGGAGGGCACTGAAGCTTTCTTT.

J is TRBJ2-6 and V is TRBV25-1, with D perhaps TRBD1 (5 bases). There are 15 residues in the CDR3. V was trimmed by 7 bases and J by 0 bases, leaving 10 bases between them. Germline CDR1 and CDR2: MGHDK and SYGVNS. CDR3 DNA sequence: TGTGCCAGCACCGACAGATTCTCTGGGGCCAACGTCCTGACTTTC. Protein sequence: CASTDRFSGANVLTF.

This chain joins TRBV4-2 and TRBJ2-2, with D perhaps matching TRBD1 (5 bases). The V end was cut by 3 bases, the J end by 4 bases, with 12 bases between. The CDR3 is made up of 15 amino acids. Per germline, CDR1 LGHNA and CDR2 YNFKEQ. The CDR3 coding sequence is TGTGCCAGCAGCCAGGCAGGGTTAGCCACCGGGGAGCTGTTTTTT. Encoded protein: CASSQAGLATGELFF.

This chain connects TRBV5-1 to TRBJ1-1; perhaps TRBD1 as D (6 bases). The CDR3 runs to 13 residues. Germline V gene sequence: CDR1 SGHRS, CDR2 YFSETQ. Trimming took 5 bases from V and 0 from J, leaving 8 bases between them. The CDR3 region has the DNA TGCGCCAGCAGGGACAGTTTGAACACTGAAGCTTTCTTT. Encoded protein: CASRDSLNTEAFF. The full variable domain, its missing parts supplied by reference TRBV5-1 and TRBJ1-1, is KAGVTQTPRYLIKTRGQQVTLSCSPISGHRSVSWYQQTPGQGLQFLFEYFSETQRNKGNFPGRFSGRQFSNSRSEMNVSTLELGDSALYLCASRDSLNTEAFFGQGTRLTVV.

The genes are TRBV19 and TRBJ2-2; 9 bases align to TRBD2. Germline V gives CDR1 LNHDA, CDR2 SQIVND (reference sequence). J was trimmed by 2 bases and V by 6 bases; bases with no gene match: 7. CDR3 length equals 16 residues. CDR3 sequence (DNA): TGTGCCAGTAGCCCAGCGGGGGGCTTAAACACCGGGGAGCTGTTTTTT. Translating gives CASSPAGGLNTGELFF.

The V call is TRBV28, the J call TRBJ1-4; 9 bases agree with TRBD1. There are 14 residues in the CDR3. Trimming removed 4 bases from V and 6 bases from J; junction bases left unmatched: 3. Germline V gene data show CDR1 as MDHEN and CDR2 as SYDVKM. CDR3 sequence reads: CASSSNRGHEKLFF. The DNA for the CDR3 is TGTGCCAGCAGTTCAAACAGGGGGCATGAAAAACTGTTTTTT.

The chain links TRBV7-6 to TRBJ2-3; D unresolved. This CDR3 is 14 amino acids long. The V end was cut by 5 bases, the J end by 4 bases, with 13 bases between. Germline-derived CDR1 and CDR2 are SGHVS and FNYEAQ. The CDR3 DNA follows: TGTGCCAGCAGCCGACCCCTTCGGGCAGATACGCAGTATTTT. Its translation is CASSRPLRADTQYF.

This chain links TRBV6-4 with TRBJ2-1; TRBD2 matches 14 bases. In germline, CDR1 is MRHNA, CDR2 SNTAGT. The CDR3 has 16 residues. V lost 10 bases, J lost 2 bases, and 7 bases stayed unmatched. The CDR3: CATMRLAGGTYNEQFF. The CDR3 DNA reads TGTGCCACGATGCGACTAGCGGGGGGGACCTACAATGAGCAGTTCTTC.

This chain joins TRBV6-5 and TRBJ1-6; perhaps TRBD1 as D (6 bases). CDR1 and CDR2 (germline): MNHEY, SVGAGI. The V end lost 7 bases, the J end lost 2 bases, and 12 bases lay between the germline ends. The CDR3 totals 15 residues. CDR3 sequence: CASTLDSAYNSPLHF. Written as DNA, the CDR3 is TGTGCCAGCACCCTGGACAGTGCCTATAATTCACCCCTCCACTTT.

This chain connects TRBV10-3 to TRBJ2-2; D possibly corresponds to TRBD1 (6 bases). Germline-derived CDR1 and CDR2 are ENHRY and SYGVKD. The V and J ends lost 6 bases and 2 bases respectively, with 16 bases between them. The length of the CDR3 is 16 residues. The CDR3 region has the DNA TGTGCCATCAGACCCGGGACACCACGAAACACCGGGGAGCTGTTTTTT. It yields the protein CAIRPGTPRNTGELFF.

This clone turned up a few times. The rearrangement joins TRBV11-2 to TRBJ2-7; 9 positions agree with TRBD1. Germline CDR1 and CDR2: SGHAT and FQNNGV. The CDR3 is made up of 14 amino acids. V was clipped by 6 bases and J by 7 bases; unmatched bases: 10. CDR3 sequence reads: CASSPGTGPWEQYF. In DNA, the CDR3 is TGTGCCAGCAGTCCCGGGACAGGGCCGTGGGAGCAGTACTTC.

The rearrangement uses TRBV9 and TRBJ2-7; D remains unclear. With 2 bases removed from V and 0 bases from J, the gap between germline ends came to 9 bases. CDR1 and CDR2 from the germline V gene are SGDLS and YYNGEE. This CDR3 spans 14 amino acids. The CDR3 loop reads CASSVNQASYEQYF. CDR3 DNA: TGTGCCAGCAGCGTCAATCAGGCCTCCTACGAGCAGTACTTC.

The rearrangement uses TRBV24-1 and TRBJ2-5, with D possibly matching TRBD2 (6 bases). Trimming pared 9 bases from V and 3 bases from J, leaving 13 bases between. Germline values: CDR1 KGHDR, CDR2 SFDVKD. The CDR3 consists of 13 residues. This CDR3 is CATQDGGKETQYF. The CDR3 coding sequence is TGTGCCACCCAGGACGGGGGAAAAGAGACCCAGTACTTC.

V and J are TRBV28 and TRBJ1-5; 7 bases map to TRBD1. The germline gives CDR1 MDHEN, CDR2 SYDVKM. The CDR3 is made up of 15 amino acids. V lost 4 bases to trimming and J lost 7 bases; unmatched junction nucleotides: 10. In DNA, the CDR3 is TGTGCCAGCAGTTACACAGGGGCCTTAGGACAGCCCCAGCATTTT. Translated, it gives CASSYTGALGQPQHF.